Presented here are 28 T cell receptor beta chains from one specimen sequenced in a study of naive and memory T cell subsets. Both TRBC1 and TRBC2 were covered by a beta constant-region primer of two equimolar oligonucleotides. TCRdb fed the UMI-ligation and nested PCR reads into MiXCR, producing one record per CDR3 protein. Of about 150,000 distinct CDR3 sequences in the sample, about 15% are singletons; the top ten hold roughly 0.13%. What was sequenced was naive CD4+ T cells from blood. Every receptor here comes from a human donor in good health.

This clonotype has more than one count but fewer than ten. This sequence joins TRBV7-2 and TRBJ2-4, with 7 nucleotides matching TRBD1. J was trimmed by 2 bases and V by 1 base; bases with no gene match: 11. CDR3 size: 18 residues. CDR1 is SGHTA and CDR2 is FQGNSA in the germline V gene. The DNA for the CDR3 is TGTGCCAGCAGCTTAGGGCTTGGCAGGGGGTCATCCAAAAACATTCAGTACTTC. As protein: CASSLGLGRGSSKNIQYF.

This clonotype has a count of ten or more. This chain connects TRBV19 to TRBJ2-7; 8 bases are shared with TRBD1. The length of the CDR3 is 15 residues. Trimming at V came to 9 bases and at J to 2 bases, leaving 12 bases not matched to a gene. CDR1 is LNHDA and CDR2 is SQIVND in the germline V gene (reference sequence). This chain's CDR3 is CASNTAGRGPYEQYF. The CDR3 region has the DNA TGTGCCAGCAATACAGCGGGCAGGGGGCCCTACGAGCAGTACTTC.

V gene TRBV16 combines with J gene TRBJ2-1; D might be TRBD2 (5 bases). Trimming took 1 base from V and 9 from J, leaving 10 bases between them. Looked up from germline, CDR1 is KGHSY and CDR2 is FQNENV. CDR3 length: 13 residues. CDR3 region: CASSQFEEGEQFF. The DNA for the CDR3 is TGTGCCAGCAGCCAATTTGAAGAGGGTGAGCAGTTCTTC.

In DNA form, the CDR3 reads TGTGCCAGCAGTTCCTGGACTAGCGGGAGGCAGGAGTTCTTC. Protein sequence: CASSSWTSGRQEFF. V usage is TRBV6-2 or TRBV6-3 and J usage is TRBJ2-1, with 14 bases matching TRBD2. J lost 14 bases, V lost 4 bases, and 7 bases had no gene match. Germline-derived CDR1 and CDR2 are MNHEY and SVGEGT. The CDR3 consists of 14 residues.

This chain joins TRBV4-1 and TRBJ2-2, with D possibly matching TRBD1 (5 bases). Trimming stripped 0 bases from V and 7 bases from J, with 6 bases between. The CDR3 totals 13 residues. The germline gives CDR1 MGHRA, CDR2 YSYEKL. The CDR3 DNA follows: TGCGCCAGCAGCCAAGACAGGGTCGGGGAGCTGTTTTTT. It yields the protein CASSQDRVGELFF.

This sequence joins TRBV20-1 and TRBJ1-5, with unresolved D. This CDR3 has 14 amino acids. Germline V gene lookup returns CDR1 DFQATT and CDR2 SNEGSKA (reference sequence). Trimming removed 6 bases from V and 0 bases from J, with 12 bases in between. The CDR3: CSALPGGSNQPQHF. In DNA form, the CDR3 reads TGCAGTGCCCTTCCTGGAGGTAGCAATCAGCCCCAGCATTTT.

The gene calls are TRBV15 and TRBJ2-3, with 7 bases fitting TRBD2. Germline CDR1 is LNHNV and CDR2 is YYDKDF (reference sequence). The CDR3 is 16 amino acids. Trimming removed 1 base from V and 1 base from J; junction bases left unmatched: 5. The CDR3 coding sequence is TGTGCCACCAGCAGAGGGGTTGCGGGAGGCACAGATACGCAGTATTTT. This encodes CATSRGVAGGTDTQYF.

This clonotype was counted between two and nine times. The genes are TRBV20-1 and TRBJ2-7; 7 positions agree with TRBD1. After removal of 3 bases from V and 0 bases from J, the junction contained 23 bases not matched to a gene. CDR1 DFQATT and CDR2 SNEGSKA come from the germline V gene (reference sequence). The CDR3 totals 20 residues. The CDR3 nucleotides are TGCAGTGCTAGTGTTTTCGGACAGGCGCGCCTAATATCGAGCTCCTACGAGCAGTACTTC. Protein sequence: CSASVFGQARLISSSYEQYF.

The rearrangement links TRBV7-9 to TRBJ1-1; D is undetermined. Looked up from germline, CDR1 is SEHNR and CDR2 is FQNEAQ (reference sequence). The CDR3 covers 15 residues. V lost 3 bases to trimming and J lost 8 bases, with 19 bases between them. CDR3 nucleotides: TGTGCCAGCAGCTTGGCGGATTGGACGGCAGGCGAAGCTTTCTTT. This encodes CASSLADWTAGEAFF.

This clonotype was seen only a few times. V usage is TRBV6-2 or TRBV6-3 and J usage is TRBJ2-1, with D possibly being TRBD2 (5 bases). Per the germline V gene, CDR1 is MNHEY and CDR2 is SVGEGT. This CDR3 comprises 15 residues. With 5 bases removed from V and 2 bases from J, the gap between germline ends came to 13 bases. Here the CDR3 DNA reads TGTGCCAGCAGTCGGGCCCAGAGGGCCTACAATGAGCAGTTCTTC. This encodes CASSRAQRAYNEQFF.

V usage is TRBV12-3 or TRBV12-4 and J usage is TRBJ2-2; TRBD2 matches 11 bases. With V trimmed by 8 bases and J by 5 bases, 4 bases remained unmatched. This CDR3 has 14 residues. CDR3 DNA sequence: TGTGCCAGCTCCACTAGCGGGAGTACCGGGGAGCTGTTTTTT. It encodes CASSTSGSTGELFF.

The gene calls are TRBV7-8 and TRBJ2-1; 13 nucleotides line up with TRBD2. The CDR3 spans 22 residues. Germline CDR1 and CDR2: SGHVS and FQNEAQ. With V trimmed by 7 bases and J by 0 bases, 21 bases remained unmatched. The CDR3: CASTREGTSGNIGPSSYNEQFF. The DNA for the CDR3 is TGTGCCAGCACTCGGGAGGGGACTAGCGGGAATATAGGACCGAGCTCCTACAATGAGCAGTTCTTC. Variable domain in full (rest from reference TRBV7-8 and TRBJ2-1): GAGVSQSPRYKVAKRGQDVALRCDPISGHVSLFWYQQALGQGPEFLTYFQNEAQLDKSGLPSDRFFAERPEGSVSTLKIQRTQQEDSAVYLCASTREGTSGNIGPSSYNEQFFGPGTRLTVL.

The chain recombines TRBV5-4 with TRBJ2-1; tentative D call: TRBD2 (6 bases). CDR1 is SGHNT and CDR2 is YYREEE in the germline V gene (reference sequence). This CDR3 has 16 residues. Trimming left V 4 bases short and J 4 bases short, with 18 bases between. The CDR3 DNA reads TGTGCCAGCAGCCAGGGAGGACTCGCGGGGTACAATGAGCAGTTCTTC. This gives the protein CASSQGGLAGYNEQFF.

This clonotype was seen at least ten times. The chain combines TRBV4-2 with TRBJ2-7, with D possibly matching TRBD1 (6 bases). Trimming took 1 base from V and 3 from J, leaving 19 bases between them. CDR3 length: 17 amino acids. Germline lookup yields CDR1 LGHNA and CDR2 YNFKEQ. The CDR3 DNA is TGTGCCAGCAGCCAAGCCGGGACACAAACTGGGGGCTACGAGCAGTACTTC. This encodes CASSQAGTQTGGYEQYF.

The sample holds many counts of this clonotype. J is TRBJ2-7 and V is TRBV20-1; 8 positions match TRBD2. The CDR3 runs to 14 residues. The germline V gene encodes CDR1 DFQATT and CDR2 SNEGSKA (reference sequence). The J segment lost 3 bases and the V segment lost 2 bases, leaving 6 bases of the junction unmatched. DNA of the CDR3: TGCAGTGCTAGACAAAGCGGGAGAAGCTACGAGCAGTACTTC. Encoded protein: CSARQSGRSYEQYF.

This clonotype was counted between two and nine times. The J gene is TRBJ2-7, the V gene TRBV5-1, with 7 bases matching TRBD2. The J segment lost 6 bases and the V segment lost 2 bases, leaving 11 bases of the junction unmatched. In germline, CDR1 is SGHRS, CDR2 YFSETQ. The CDR3 is 15 amino acids. The CDR3 nucleotides read TGCGCCAGCAGCTTAGCTCTAGCGGACTCAGCCGAGCAGTACTTC. It specifies CASSLALADSAEQYF.

Only a few counts were recorded for this clonotype. The V call is TRBV11-2, the J call TRBJ2-2, with no clear D. V was shortened by 4 bases and J by 1 base, with 10 bases between the two germline ends. Germline loops: CDR1 SGHAT, CDR2 FQNNGV. The CDR3 spans 15 residues. The CDR3 is CASSSPRVNTGELFF. The CDR3 DNA reads TGTGCCAGCAGCTCTCCTCGGGTGAACACCGGGGAGCTGTTTTTT.

V and J are TRBV7-8 and TRBJ2-3, with 9 bases identical to TRBD2. J gave up 2 bases and V 2 bases, and 5 bases lay outside the gene matches. CDR3 size: 16 residues. Per germline, CDR1 SGHVS and CDR2 FQNEAQ. In DNA form, the CDR3 reads TGTGCCAGCAGCTTACTTGGCGGGAGGGACACAGATACGCAGTATTTT. It codes for CASSLLGGRDTDTQYF.

This clonotype has just a few counts. V gene TRBV27 combines with J gene TRBJ1-5, with 9 bases identical to TRBD1. The V gene's germline CDR1 is MNHEY and CDR2 SMNVEV (reference sequence). The length of the CDR3 is 15 residues. V shed 5 bases, J shed 1 base, and the junction held 3 bases outside the gene matches. The CDR3 loop is CASSHRGLSNQPQHF. In nucleotides, the CDR3 is TGTGCCAGCAGTCACAGGGGGCTCAGCAATCAGCCCCAGCATTTT.

The V gene is TRBV12-3 or TRBV12-4, the J gene TRBJ1-5, with D hard to call. V was pared by 4 bases and J by 4 bases, with 5 bases between. This CDR3 contains 12 residues. This CDR3 is CASSCPNQPQHF. The CDR3 DNA is TGTGCCAGCAGTTGCCCGAATCAGCCCCAGCATTTT.

V gene TRBV20-1 combines with J gene TRBJ2-7, with 7 bases aligning to TRBD2. Germline trimming cut 6 bases from V and 2 bases from J; bases unmatched to any gene: 16. The CDR3 runs to 16 residues. The germline V gene encodes CDR1 DFQATT and CDR2 SNEGSKA (reference sequence). This chain's CDR3 is CSAPHPKGGGTYEQYF. CDR3 DNA: TGCAGTGCCCCTCACCCAAAGGGCGGGGGAACCTACGAGCAGTACTTC.

This clonotype was counted ten times or more. The chain couples TRBV2 to TRBJ1-2; 11 nucleotides agree with TRBD1. This CDR3 is built from 16 residues. Losses at the gene ends were 5 bases for V and 4 bases for J; bases not matched to a gene: 9. CDR1 is SNHLY and CDR2 is FYNNEI in the germline V gene. This chain's CDR3 is CASSYPGTGGFYGYTF. In DNA, the CDR3 is TGTGCCAGCAGTTACCCTGGGACAGGGGGGTTCTATGGCTACACCTTC.

This chain links TRBV18 with TRBJ2-6; 9 nucleotides match TRBD1. V lost 8 bases and J lost 0; bases outside the gene matches: 5. The CDR3 is 16 amino acids. Germline lookup yields CDR1 KGHSH and CDR2 LQKENI. This CDR3 reads CASARTGASGANVLTF. For the CDR3, the DNA is TGTGCCAGCGCCCGGACAGGGGCCTCTGGGGCCAACGTCCTGACTTTC. Full variable domain (remainder filled in from reference TRBV18 and TRBJ2-6): NAGVMQNPRHLVRRRGQEARLRCSPMKGHSHVYWYRQLPEEGLKFMVYLQKENIIDESGMPKERFSAEFPKEGPSILRIQQVVRGDSAAYFCASARTGASGANVLTFGAGSRLTVL.

The chain carries TRBV5-4 and TRBJ2-7; 9 bases align to TRBD1. V was pared by 2 bases and J by 3 bases, with 6 bases of the junction left unmatched. Germline assignment: CDR1 SGHNT and CDR2 YYREEE (reference sequence). This CDR3 spans 15 amino acids. CDR3 residues: CASSLQGAGDYEQYF. CDR3 coding DNA: TGTGCCAGCAGCTTACAGGGGGCAGGGGACTACGAGCAGTACTTC.

V is TRBV4-1 and J is TRBJ1-5; D is undetermined. The CDR3 runs to 17 residues. Deletions cut 5 bases from V and 4 bases from J, with 21 bases between. CDR1 is MGHRA, CDR2 YSYEKL, per germline. The CDR3, as DNA: TGCGCCAGCAGCAATCCCCCTGGCGGTATTTATAATCAGCCCCAGCATTTT. This codes for CASSNPPGGIYNQPQHF.

This clonotype was detected many times. The chain combines TRBV5-1 with TRBJ2-1; 8 bases map to TRBD2. The J segment lost 10 bases and the V segment lost 2 bases, leaving 8 bases of the junction unmatched. This CDR3 is built from 14 residues. The germline V gene has CDR1 SGHRS and CDR2 YFSETQ. The CDR3 DNA reads TGCGCCAGCAGCTTCGCGGGACTAGTACGGGAGCAGTTCTTC. This codes for CASSFAGLVREQFF.

This clonotype has just a few counts. This chain uses TRBV19 with TRBJ1-2; 10 nucleotides line up with TRBD1. The germline V gene has CDR1 LNHDA and CDR2 SQIVND (reference sequence). V trimming: 8 bases; J trimming: 5 bases; junction bases outside the gene matches: 14. The CDR3 has 16 amino acids. CDR3 amino acids: CASGADQRQGAYGYTF. The CDR3 bases are TGTGCCAGTGGAGCGGATCAGCGACAGGGGGCATATGGCTACACCTTC.

This chain connects TRBV29-1 to TRBJ1-1; D is uncertain. CDR3 length: 13 residues. Germline-derived CDR1 and CDR2 are SQVTM and ANQGSEA. Between the trimmed V and J ends, which lost 4 bases and 0 bases, there was a span of 9 bases. The CDR3 DNA reads TGCAGCGTTGTAAGGCCCCTGAACACTGAAGCTTTCTTT. Protein: CSVVRPLNTEAFF.